The 21 T cell receptor beta chains presented below share a single source sample, sequenced in a study of control samples from healthy donors and cancer patients. Libraries were prepared by immunoSEQ multiplex PCR; TCRdb keeps only in-frame clonotypes and omits some of them. Of around 150,000 clones listed, 96% are singletons. The sequencing sample was made of blood. All receptors come from a woman between 25 and 40 years old in good health.

The CDR3 is CASSLGAGSYEQYF. CDR3 sequence (DNA): TGTGCCAGCAGCTTGGGGGCTGGATCCTACGAGCAGTACTTC. The genes are TRBV5-4 and TRBJ2-7; no definite D call. Germline assignment: CDR1 SGHNT and CDR2 YYREEE (reference sequence). Trimming took 0 bases from V and 1 from J, leaving 8 bases between them. The CDR3 runs to 14 residues.

The chain employs TRBV6-5 and TRBJ1-5, with D hard to call. The germline CDR1 and CDR2 sequences are MNHEY and SVGAGI. CDR3 length equals 13 residues. The V end lost 6 bases, the J end lost 5 bases, and 11 bases lay between the germline ends. The CDR3 loop is CASSSIRDQPQHF. The CDR3 DNA reads as TGTGCCAGCAGCTCGATCCGAGATCAGCCCCAGCATTTT.

This clone was counted once. This rearrangement joins TRBV7-9 to TRBJ1-4; no clear D. The CDR3 contains 14 residues. V gave up 4 bases and J gave up 4 bases, with 10 bases separating them. Germline lookup yields CDR1 SEHNR and CDR2 FQNEAQ (reference sequence). The chain's CDR3 is CASSSDGLNEKLFF. The CDR3 DNA sequence: TGTGCCAGCAGCTCGGACGGCCTTAATGAAAAACTGTTTTTT.

This chain connects TRBV6-2 or TRBV6-3 to TRBJ2-7, with a tentative D call TRBD1 (5 bases). The CDR3 runs 15 residues. CDR1 MNHEY and CDR2 SVGEGT come from the germline V gene. V was pared by 0 bases and J by 4 bases, with 13 bases between. For the CDR3, the DNA is TGTGCCAGCAGTTACTCCTCCGACAGTGGATACGAGCAGTACTTC. It is translated as CASSYSSDSGYEQYF.

The chain employs TRBV19 and TRBJ1-1; D gene uncertain. V lost 6 bases to trimming and J lost 0 bases, with 11 bases between them. The CDR3 contains 14 residues. Germline CDR1 LNHDA, CDR2 SQIVND (reference sequence). The CDR3: CASSPDVMNTEAFF. The DNA for the CDR3 is TGTGCCAGTAGCCCGGATGTAATGAACACTGAAGCTTTCTTT.

V and J are TRBV9 and TRBJ2-6, with D perhaps TRBD1 or TRBD2 (6 bases each). V gave up 0 bases and J gave up 2 bases, with 9 bases separating them. The CDR3 covers 16 residues. In germline, CDR1 is SGDLS, CDR2 YYNGEE. CDR3 residues: CASSVDGGPGANVLTF. CDR3 DNA sequence: TGTGCCAGCAGCGTAGACGGGGGCCCTGGGGCCAACGTCCTGACTTTC.

This clone was counted once. This rearrangement joins TRBV2 to TRBJ1-6, with 8 bases aligning to TRBD1. CDR1 SNHLY and CDR2 FYNNEI come from the germline V gene. The V gene end was trimmed by 2 bases and the J gene end by 4 bases; junction bases not matched to a gene: 13. The CDR3 has 19 amino acids. This CDR3 is CASSESPLQTGDYNSPLHF. In DNA, the CDR3 is TGTGCCAGCAGTGAATCTCCCCTACAGACAGGGGATTATAATTCACCCCTCCACTTT. The full variable domain, with the rest looked up from reference TRBV2 and TRBJ1-6, is EPEVTQTPSHQVTQMGQEVILRCVPISNHLYFYWYRQILGQKVEFLVSFYNNEISEKSEIFDDQFSVERPDGSNFTLKIRSTKLEDSAMYFCASSESPLQTGDYNSPLHFGNGTRLTVT.

The rearrangement joins TRBV19 to TRBJ2-5; D unresolved. The germline V gene has CDR1 LNHDA and CDR2 SQIVND (reference sequence). V dropped 3 bases and J dropped 1 base, with 12 bases sitting between them. The CDR3 consists of 15 residues. The CDR3 loop reads CASSMSSTLQETQYF. Written as DNA, the CDR3 is TGTGCCAGTAGTATGTCGTCCACCCTCCAAGAGACCCAGTACTTC. Variable domain in full (rest from reference TRBV19 and TRBJ2-5): DGGITQSPKYLFRKEGQNVTLSCEQNLNHDAMYWYRQDPGQGLRLIYYSQIVNDFQKGDIAEGYSVSREKKESFPLTVTSAQKNPTAFYLCASSMSSTLQETQYFGPGTRLLVL.

The rearrangement links TRBV9 to TRBJ2-7; 8 bases line up with TRBD2. CDR3 length: 15 residues. V was pared by 0 bases and J by 4 bases, with 6 bases of the junction left unmatched. CDR1 is SGDLS, CDR2 YYNGEE, per germline. CDR3 loop: CASSVGWTSTYEQYF. In nucleotides, the CDR3 is TGTGCCAGCAGCGTAGGATGGACTAGCACGTACGAGCAGTACTTC.

This chain joins TRBV7-8 and TRBJ2-1, with TRBD2 matching 9 bases. The CDR3 covers 16 residues. The V gene's germline CDR1 is SGHVS and CDR2 FQNEAQ. Trimming at V came to 1 base and at J to 7 bases, leaving 8 bases not matched to a gene. Here the CDR3 reads CASSLGSSGIGNEQFF. DNA of the CDR3: TGTGCCAGCAGCTTAGGGTCTAGCGGGATCGGGAATGAGCAGTTCTTC.

The chain combines TRBV19 with TRBJ2-3; maybe TRBD2 (6 bases). V was clipped by 3 bases and J by 1 base, with 11 bases between them. CDR3 size: 15 residues. Per germline, CDR1 LNHDA and CDR2 SQIVND (reference sequence). CDR3 sequence reads: CASSIGGIGTDTQYF. In DNA, the CDR3 is TGTGCCAGTAGTATCGGGGGAATCGGCACAGATACGCAGTATTTT.

The chain joins TRBV28 to TRBJ2-6; 14 positions agree with TRBD2. CDR1 and CDR2 from the germline V gene are MDHEN and SYDVKM. The CDR3 is 16 residues long. V lost 8 bases, J lost 1 base, and 1 base stayed unmatched. Here the CDR3 reads CASGLAGGSGANVLTF. CDR3 DNA: TGTGCCAGCGGACTAGCGGGAGGATCTGGGGCCAACGTCCTGACTTTC.

This chain connects TRBV5-1 to TRBJ1-2, with 7 bases that match TRBD1. CDR3 length: 13 residues. CDR1 and CDR2 (germline): SGHRS, YFSETQ. With 0 bases clipped from V and 4 bases from J, the junction kept 0 bases outside the gene matches. Here the CDR3 DNA reads TGCGCCAGCAGCTTGGAGGGGGCCTATGGCTACACCTTC. It yields the protein CASSLEGAYGYTF. The full variable domain, its missing parts supplied by reference TRBV5-1 and TRBJ1-2, is KAGVTQTPRYLIKTRGQQVTLSCSPISGHRSVSWYQQTPGQGLQFLFEYFSETQRNKGNFPGRFSGRQFSNSRSEMNVSTLELGDSALYLCASSLEGAYGYTFGSGTRLTVV.

The genes are TRBV3-1 (or the pseudogene TRBV3-2) and TRBJ2-7; 7 positions agree with TRBD1. V lost 1 base and J lost 2; bases outside the gene matches: 11. This CDR3 region has 17 residues. Looked up from germline, CDR1 is LGHDT and CDR2 is YNNKEL (reference sequence). The CDR3 loop is CASSQGRGTANPYEQYF. The CDR3 DNA sequence: TGTGCCAGCAGCCAAGGTAGGGGGACAGCTAACCCCTACGAGCAGTACTTC.

V and J are TRBV9 and TRBJ1-5; no clear D. The ends were cut back, 4 bases at V and 3 bases at J, with 14 bases in the middle. The germline gives CDR1 SGDLS, CDR2 YYNGEE. This CDR3 spans 15 amino acids. This chain's CDR3 is CASSPDRGINQPQHF. For the CDR3, the DNA is TGTGCCAGCAGCCCGGATCGGGGTATCAATCAGCCCCAGCATTTT.

This sequence joins TRBV28 and TRBJ2-2; the D gene is possibly TRBD1 (6 bases). V shed 5 bases and J shed 4 bases, with 17 bases lying between them. Germline V lookup: CDR1 MDHEN, CDR2 SYDVKM. CDR3 length: 16 residues. The CDR3 DNA sequence: TGTGCCAGCAGTACCAGGGGAGCAGGGGTCACCGGGGAGCTGTTTTTT. It specifies CASSTRGAGVTGELFF.

The V call is TRBV4-1, the J call TRBJ2-7, with 9 bases lining up with TRBD1. This CDR3 has 16 amino acids. V was clipped by 0 bases and J by 7 bases; unmatched bases: 10. CDR1 and CDR2 from the germline V gene are MGHRA and YSYEKL. The CDR3 loop is CASSQDPGQGSWEQYF. The CDR3 DNA reads as TGCGCCAGCAGCCAAGATCCTGGACAGGGGAGCTGGGAGCAGTACTTC.

The chain recombines TRBV28 with TRBJ1-6, with D hard to call. This CDR3 contains 14 residues. V dropped 7 bases and J dropped 5 bases, with 12 bases sitting between them. Per the germline V gene, CDR1 is MDHEN and CDR2 is SYDVKM. CDR3 region: CASTPIQDNSPLHF. The CDR3, as DNA: TGTGCCAGCACCCCCATTCAGGATAATTCACCCCTCCACTTT.

The chain combines TRBV9 with TRBJ2-2; 14 bases are shared with TRBD2. Germline V gene lookup returns CDR1 SGDLS and CDR2 YYNGEE. Germline trimming cut 4 bases from V and 4 bases from J; bases unmatched to any gene: 9. The CDR3 runs 18 residues. CDR3 region: CASSRPGLAGEITGELFF. The CDR3 DNA sequence: TGTGCCAGCAGCAGACCGGGACTAGCGGGAGAGATCACCGGGGAGCTGTTTTTT.

This rearrangement joins TRBV7-2 to TRBJ2-5; D call uncertain. V was shortened by 5 bases and J by 5 bases, with 18 bases between the two germline ends. The germline V gene has CDR1 SGHTA and CDR2 FQGNSA. The CDR3 sequence is 15 residues long. The CDR3 protein is CASSPDRAVGETQYF. The CDR3 bases are TGTGCCAGCAGCCCTGATCGGGCCGTTGGTGAGACCCAGTACTTC. Supplemented by reference TRBV7-2 and TRBJ2-5, the full variable domain reads GAGVSQSPSNKVTEKGKDVELRCDPISGHTALYWYRQSLGQGLEFLIYFQGNSAPDKSGLPSDRFSAERTGGSVSTLTIQRTQQEDSAVYLCASSPDRAVGETQYFGPGTRLLVL.

V usage is TRBV27 and J usage is TRBJ2-5; 7 nucleotides agree with TRBD1. This CDR3 region has 12 residues. Germline V gene sequence: CDR1 MNHEY, CDR2 SMNVEV (reference sequence). J gave up 7 bases and V 4 bases, and 3 bases lay outside the gene matches. CDR3 protein: CASSSTGLTQYF. CDR3 coding DNA: TGTGCCAGCAGTTCGACAGGGTTGACCCAGTACTTC.